A selection of T cell receptor beta chains follows, all from one sample in a study of shared clonotypes between healthy human individuals. Generated by immunoSEQ multiplex PCR, the TCRdb table keeps only in-frame clones and is missing some. Here the sample spans about 2.4 million clones, roughly 93% being singletons. Material for sequencing was naive CD4+ T cells from PBMCs. The receptor source for this set is a man aged 18 to 29 in good health. Some clones in this sample may be carry-over from other donors' samples. The CDR3 runs from the conserved cysteine through the conserved F or W. D genes are given only for firm matches. A clone size is listed for some rows: how often the clone was seen (once, few, many), or a class if it is expanded.

v_gene	j_gene	d_gene	abundance	CDR3aa	CDR3nt
TRBV7-2	TRBJ2-1	.	.	CASSLVPGAHNEQFF	TGTGCCAGCAGCTTAGTCCCAGGAGCCCACAATGAGCAGTTCTTC
TRBV7-4	TRBJ2-2	TRBD2	.	CASSPPFGGGGTGELFF	TGTGCCAGCAGCCCCCCCTTTGGGGGGGGAGGCACCGGGGAGCTGTTTTTT
TRBV30	TRBJ2-7	TRBD2	.	CAWSRTGGPYEQYF	TGTGCCTGGAGTCGTACGGGAGGGCCCTACGAGCAGTACTTC
TRBV13	TRBJ1-1	TRBD1	.	CASSLSTGGMVTEAFF	TGTGCCAGCAGCTTAAGCACAGGGGGTATGGTCACTGAAGCTTTCTTT
TRBV6-1	TRBJ1-1	.	.	CASSVGGGGTEAFF	TGTGCCAGCAGTGTAGGCGGAGGAGGTACTGAAGCTTTCTTT
TRBV4-1	TRBJ1-2	.	once	CASSQEAGTWNGYTF	TGCGCCAGCAGCCAAGAAGCTGGGACGTGGAATGGCTACACCTTC
TRBV5-1	TRBJ1-4	.	.	CASRQVTNEKLFF	TGCGCCAGCAGACAGGTGACTAATGAAAAACTGTTTTTT
TRBV28	TRBJ1-2	TRBD1	few	CASSLWDRGAGGYTF	TGTGCCAGCAGTTTGTGGGACAGGGGCGCAGGGGGCTACACCTTC
TRBV5-1	TRBJ2-2	TRBD2	.	CASSRGTSGRAGTGELFF	TGCGCCAGCAGCCGAGGGACTAGCGGGAGGGCCGGGACCGGGGAGCTGTTTTTT
TRBV28	TRBJ2-3	.	.	CASSFGPSRTDTQYF	TGTGCCAGCAGTTTCGGACCCTCCCGCACAGATACGCAGTATTTT
TRBV4-1	TRBJ1-2	.	.	CASSQEWGNYGYTF	TGCGCCAGCAGCCAAGAATGGGGCAACTATGGCTACACCTTC
TRBV19	TRBJ2-1	TRBD2	.	CASSILSGSAFLEQFF	TGTGCCAGTAGTATTCTTAGCGGGAGCGCTTTCCTTGAGCAGTTCTTC
TRBV28	TRBJ2-3	.	.	CASWGSSTDTQYF	TGTGCCAGCTGGGGCAGTAGCACAGATACGCAGTATTTT
TRBV28	TRBJ1-1	.	few	CASGGSHDTEAFF	TGTGCCAGTGGGGGGTCTCATGACACTGAAGCTTTCTTT
TRBV5-4	TRBJ2-7	TRBD1	once	CASSRTGEDEQYF	TGTGCCAGCAGCCGGACAGGGGAGGACGAGCAGTACTTC
TRBV5-4	TRBJ2-5	TRBD2	.	CASTRPGGETQYF	TGTGCCAGCACCCGGCCCGGGGGGGAGACCCAGTACTTC
TRBV6-1	TRBJ1-6	.	.	CASSDGTAIPYF	TGTGCCAGCAGTGACGGGACGGCCATACCTTACTTT